The clone carrying this TCR beta chain was found once. Sequence at one end of the junction differs from germline and may be a read error. The CDR3 contains 16 residues. Per the germline V gene, CDR1 is SSHAT and CDR2 is FNYEAQ (reference sequence). This sample is drawn from a study of blood T cell repertoires in COVID-19. In the authors' workflow: The authors estimated nucleated cell counts from reference gene primer amplification. Using immunoSEQ multiplex PCR, the repertoire was profiled, and TCRdb retains in-frame clones only, with some absent. Clonal size and the V and J genes are those of that table, whereas D and trimming came from the DNA. The sample yields about 330,000 clones, more than 70% seen once.

The source of this sequence is a woman in her fifties or sixties with acute or convalescent COVID-19. The sample taken for sequencing was peripheral blood. This chain connects TRBV7-7 to TRBJ2-2; 9 bases map to TRBD2. CDR3 bases: TGTGCTAGCAGCTTATCTACTAGCGGGTCCGGCGGGGAGCTGTTTTTT. Its protein is CASSLSTSGSGGELFF.